This TCR beta chain comes out of a study of CD8+ T cells in alopecia areata (dated by TCRdb to between 2017 and 2018). About the study as a whole: The treated patients took part in an open-label pilot trial in which moderate-to-severe alopecia areata was treated with oral tofacitinib at 5 to 10 mg twice daily. Tofacitinib was given for 6 to 18 months, followed by 6 months of follow-up off drug to assess delayed response and recurrence. The study used high-throughput TCRbeta sequencing to examine T cell clonal expansion in alopecia areata, in both the C3H/HeJ mouse model and human patients. In humans, TCRbeta sequencing was performed on scalp tissue and on sorted CD4+ and CD8+ peripheral blood T cells from healthy controls and from patients with patchy or totalis/universalis alopecia areata. Biopsies were taken from tofacitinib-treated patients at baseline and at 4 and 24 weeks of treatment, and a later scalp biopsy was taken in several of the tofacitinib-treated patients. Scalp clonality was compared across normal scalp (n=4), patchy alopecia areata scalp (n=8), and alopecia totalis/universalis scalp (n=8). RNA came from the PAXgene miRNA kit for fixed scalp, the miRNeasy kit for PBMCs, and the RNeasy kit for mouse skin. immunoSEQ multiplex PCR using 35 Vbeta forward primers and 13 Jbeta reverse primers was used to amplify TCRbeta CDR3 regions.

Receptors were amplified or captured by the immunoSEQ multiplex PCR assay. To provide template for TCR sequencing, every sample had RNA extracted and reverse transcribed into cDNA. SuperScript III was used for first-strand cDNA synthesis, primed with a 2:1 mix of oligo-dT and random hexamers. Amplification bias was assessed with a synthetic immune receptor repertoire, and residual bias was removed computationally. The authors processed their data as follows. Raw reads were preprocessed to remove errors, and CDR3 was defined according to IMGT conventions as the region from the conserved cysteine to phenylalanine. Clonality was calculated as 1 minus Shannon entropy normalized by log2 of the number of productive unique TCRs. CD4 or CD8 identity of scalp clones was inferred by cross-referencing scalp TCRbeta sequences with sorted blood CD4 and CD8 repertoires. In its TCRdb copy, this immuneACCESS table keeps in-frame sequences only and misses some clones. Where compared with another copy, unresolved V genes explain less than half of these, and the others have no known cause. From that table come the V and J calls and clone size; the DNA was used to work out D and trimming. In this sample the table shows some 130,000 clones, approximately 49% of which occur a single time. Clones ranked in the top ten supply approximately 18% of the sample.

The CDR3 covers 15 residues, taking in both the cysteine and the phenylalanine. Only CDR3 DNA is held: 45 bases, read in frame from base 1. Sequences SNHLY (CDR1) and FYNNEI (CDR2) are obtained from the germline V gene. The germline V and J ends show losses of 5 bases and 4 bases respectively, and no gene match explains 7 bases of the junction. This clone has only a few counts. The antigen it binds to is not known. Base quality data are lacking; no much larger clone is found one base away. This specimen's time point label, per the study, means: baseline before oral tofacitinib. Lesional scalp punch biopsies and peripheral blood were obtained from alopecia areata patients. PBMCs were isolated by density centrifugation and stained for CD3, CD4 and CD8, and CD4+ and CD8+ T cells were sorted on a FACSAria. Broader findings and caveats from the paper: Unlike mouse skin, which is dominated by gammadelta T cells, normal human skin has resident alphabeta T cells that are also sequenced, and this complicates analysis of the scalp TCR repertoire. TCR sequences shared between patients were less clear than in mice, possibly partly because of HLA diversity in the patient population. Higher clonality and more expanded CD8+ clones were observed in lesional scalp than in normal scalp, particularly in alopecia totalis/universalis, a finding suggestive of antigenic drive.

This receptor was taken from a human donor with alopecia areata. Sequenced here: CD8+ T cells sorted from blood, sampled at week 0. Recombination joined TRBV2 with TRBJ2-3, with TRBD1 identical over 9 junction bases. The nucleotide sequence is given as TGTGCCAGCAGTCCCAGGACAGGGGCGGCAGATACGCAGTATTTT. This encodes CASSPRTGAADTQYF.